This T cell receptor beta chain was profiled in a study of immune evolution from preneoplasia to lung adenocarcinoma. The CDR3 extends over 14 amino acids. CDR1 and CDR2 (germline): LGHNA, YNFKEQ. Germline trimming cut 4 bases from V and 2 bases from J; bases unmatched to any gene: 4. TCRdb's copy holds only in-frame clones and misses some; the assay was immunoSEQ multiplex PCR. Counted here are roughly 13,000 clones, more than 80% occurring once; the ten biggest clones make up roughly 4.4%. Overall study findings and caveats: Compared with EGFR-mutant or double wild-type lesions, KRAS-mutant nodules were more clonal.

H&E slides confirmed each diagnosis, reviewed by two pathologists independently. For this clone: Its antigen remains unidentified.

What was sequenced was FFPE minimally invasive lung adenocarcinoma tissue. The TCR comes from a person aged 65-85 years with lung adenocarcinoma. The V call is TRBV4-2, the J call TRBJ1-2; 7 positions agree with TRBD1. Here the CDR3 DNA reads TGTGCCAGCAGCCGATCGACAGGGAACTATGGCTACACCTTC. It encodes CASSRSTGNYGYTF.